This entry lists 6 T cell receptor beta chains sequenced from one sample in a study of CD8 T cells in ankylosing spondylitis listed by TCRdb under 2017. Receptors were amplified or captured by 5' RACE. These reads were obtained on an Illumina HiSeq 2500. The public reads were reprocessed in TCRdb via fastp at Q25 and MiXCR, keeping in-frame beta chains. A single entry per CDR3 protein holds the most common genes and DNA from its merged rows. The sample table lists under 300,000 distinct CDR3 sequences, roughly 10% of them with a count of one. The ten largest account for about 6.8% of the sample. Sequenced input: blood, either unsorted or a sorted T cell fraction (not recorded which). These receptors came from a male donor with ankylosing spondylitis or in good health (not recorded which).

The chain employs TRBV28 and TRBJ2-7; 7 bases agree with TRBD1. Germline V lookup: CDR1 MDHEN, CDR2 SYDVKM. This CDR3 is built from 14 residues. The V segment lost 3 bases and the J segment 3 bases; nucleotides outside the gene matches: 5. The CDR3, as DNA: TGTGCCAGCAGTTTTAGGGCAGGGGGCTACGAGCAGTACTTC. Translating gives CASSFRAGGYEQYF.

This clonotype was found a few times. The chain uses TRBV2 and TRBJ2-2; a weak D match, TRBD1 (7 bases). Germline assignment: CDR1 SNHLY and CDR2 FYNNEI. The CDR3 extends over 15 amino acids. V lost 8 bases and J lost 1, with 14 bases in between. CDR3 DNA: TGTGCCAGCCGATACAGGGGAGGGAACACCGGGGAGCTGTTTTTT. Protein product: CASRYRGGNTGELFF.

This clonotype has a count of ten or more. The gene calls are TRBV15 and TRBJ2-2; D is unresolved. The germline V and J ends were trimmed by 0 bases and 2 bases, with 7 bases remaining between them. Germline loops: CDR1 LNHNV, CDR2 YYDKDF (reference sequence). This CDR3 contains 15 residues. This CDR3 is CATSRDVGNTGELFF. Here the CDR3 DNA reads TGTGCCACCAGCAGAGACGTTGGAAACACCGGGGAGCTGTTTTTT.

This clonotype was picked up many times. The chain employs TRBV6-5 and TRBJ1-1, with 7 bases lining up with TRBD1. V lost 7 bases, J lost 4 bases, and 6 bases stayed unmatched. CDR1 is MNHEY, CDR2 SVGAGI, per germline. The CDR3 is made up of 13 amino acids. This CDR3 reads CASTSQGGTEAFF. The CDR3 bases are TGTGCCAGCACTTCCCAGGGGGGCACTGAAGCTTTCTTT.

At least ten counts were recorded for this clonotype. The chain has TRBV7-9 and TRBJ1-1; D not resolved. The CDR3 contains 11 residues. V shed 4 bases and J shed 7 bases, with 7 bases lying between them. Germline loops: CDR1 SEHNR, CDR2 FQNEAQ (reference sequence). The CDR3 spells CASSSLIEAFF. As DNA, the CDR3 is TGTGCCAGCAGCTCCCTTATTGAAGCTTTCTTT.

This clonotype has just a few counts. In DNA, the CDR3 is TGTGCCAGCAGTTTAGCACTATCCCAAGAGACCCAGTACTTC. Translating gives CASSLALSQETQYF. The chain couples TRBV12-3 or TRBV12-4 to TRBJ2-5; D ambiguous. V lost 0 bases to trimming and J lost 1 base, with 6 bases between them. The CDR3 totals 14 residues.